This T cell receptor beta chain was obtained from a study of regulatory T cells in long-lasting Graves disease. The time point was: newly diagnosed GD, antithyroid drugs for less than 3 months. The authors made the TCR library using RNA they extracted from PBMCs. Germline values: CDR1 SGHTA, CDR2 FQGNSA. V was cut by 2 bases and J by 0 bases, with 11 bases left in between. This CDR3 contains 16 residues. Libraries of TCR beta came from iRepertoire HTBI primers plus Arm-PCR of CDR3 regions. In TCRdb, the multiplex PCR reads were re-called with MiXCR into one record per CDR3 protein. The table shows hundreds of thousands of distinct CDR3 sequences, with approximately 12% occurring only once. The study's findings and limits: Favored gene segments in persistent disease were TRBV28, TRBJ1-2 and TRBJ2-5. For persistent Graves' patients, TCR diversity was lower than for newly diagnosed ones.

A remark on this clonotype: Its antigen remains unidentified.

The same sample was also studied in work on T cells in Graves' hyperthyroidism and ophthalmopathy.

The chain recombines TRBV7-2 with TRBJ2-1; no definite D call. The receptor's source is a woman aged 25 to 39 with Graves disease. The specimen comprised peripheral blood mononuclear cells (PBMCs), sampled at new diagnosis, from a patient treated with antithyroid drugs. The CDR3 loop is CASSLSGGTSYNEQFF. The CDR3 DNA reads as TGTGCCAGCAGCTTATCGGGCGGAACCTCCTACAATGAGCAGTTCTTC.